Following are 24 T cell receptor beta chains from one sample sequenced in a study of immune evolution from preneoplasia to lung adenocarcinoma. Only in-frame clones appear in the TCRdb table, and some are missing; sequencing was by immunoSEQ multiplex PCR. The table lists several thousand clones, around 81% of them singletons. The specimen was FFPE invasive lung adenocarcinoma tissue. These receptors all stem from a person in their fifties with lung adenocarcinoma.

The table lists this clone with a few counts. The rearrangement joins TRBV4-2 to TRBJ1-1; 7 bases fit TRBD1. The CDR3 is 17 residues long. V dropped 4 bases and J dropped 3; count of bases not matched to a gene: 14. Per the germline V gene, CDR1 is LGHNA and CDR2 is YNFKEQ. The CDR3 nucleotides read TGTGCCAGCAGCCTAATTGGGGGTAGGGGGCTGTACACTGAAGCTTTCTTT. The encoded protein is CASSLIGGRGLYTEAFF.

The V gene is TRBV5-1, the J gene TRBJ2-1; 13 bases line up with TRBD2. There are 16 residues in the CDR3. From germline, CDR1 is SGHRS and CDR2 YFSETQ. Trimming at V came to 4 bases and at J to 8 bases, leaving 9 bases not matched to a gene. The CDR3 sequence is CASSDTSGGANDEQFF. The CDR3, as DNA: TGCGCCAGCAGCGACACTAGCGGGGGGGCCAATGATGAGCAGTTCTTC.

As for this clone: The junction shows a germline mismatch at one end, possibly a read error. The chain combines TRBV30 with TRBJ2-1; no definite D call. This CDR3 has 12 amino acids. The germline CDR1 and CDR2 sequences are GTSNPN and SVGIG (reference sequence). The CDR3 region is CAWSPGPGTWVF. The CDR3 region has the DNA TGTGCCTGGTCTCCCGGGCCCGGTACTTGGGTCTTC.

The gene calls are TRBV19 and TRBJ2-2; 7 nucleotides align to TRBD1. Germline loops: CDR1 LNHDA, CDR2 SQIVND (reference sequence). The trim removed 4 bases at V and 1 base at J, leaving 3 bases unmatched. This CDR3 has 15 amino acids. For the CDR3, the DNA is TGTGCCAGTAGTACCCGGACAGGGAACACCGGGGAGCTGTTTTTT. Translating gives CASSTRTGNTGELFF.

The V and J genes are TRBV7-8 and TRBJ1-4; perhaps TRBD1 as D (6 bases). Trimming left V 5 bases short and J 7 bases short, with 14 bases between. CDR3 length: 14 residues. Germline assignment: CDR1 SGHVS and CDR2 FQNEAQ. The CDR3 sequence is CASSPTGPGEKLFF. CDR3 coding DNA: TGTGCCAGCAGCCCGACAGGCCCGGGTGAAAAACTGTTTTTT. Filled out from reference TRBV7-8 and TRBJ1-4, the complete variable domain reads GAGVSQSPRYKVAKRGQDVALRCDPISGHVSLFWYQQALGQGPEFLTYFQNEAQLDKSGLPSDRFFAERPEGSVSTLKIQRTQQEDSAVYLCASSPTGPGEKLFFGSGTQLSVL.

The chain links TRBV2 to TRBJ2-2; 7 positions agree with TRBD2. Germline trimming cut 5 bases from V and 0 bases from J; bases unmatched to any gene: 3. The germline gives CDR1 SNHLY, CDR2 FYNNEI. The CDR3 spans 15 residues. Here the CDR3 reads CASSPGTTNTGELFF. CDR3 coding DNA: TGTGCCAGCAGTCCCGGGACTACGAACACCGGGGAGCTGTTTTTT.

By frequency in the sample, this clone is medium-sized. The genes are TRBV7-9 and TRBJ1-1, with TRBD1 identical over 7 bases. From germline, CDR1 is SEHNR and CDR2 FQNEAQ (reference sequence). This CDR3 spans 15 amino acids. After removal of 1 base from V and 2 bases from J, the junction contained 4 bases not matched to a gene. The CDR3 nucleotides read TGTGCCAGCAGCTTAGGTGGGACAGCAAACACTGAAGCTTTCTTT. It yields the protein CASSLGGTANTEAFF.

CDR3 nucleotides: TGCAGCGTATCAGCGGGAGGCGCCTACAATGAGCAGTTCTTC. It translates to CSVSAGGAYNEQFF. The rearrangement uses TRBV29-1 and TRBJ2-1, with 9 bases aligning to TRBD2. This CDR3 has 14 amino acids. CDR1 is SQVTM, CDR2 ANQGSEA, per germline. The V segment lost 6 bases and the J segment 2 bases; nucleotides outside the gene matches: 5.

Written as DNA, the CDR3 is TGTGCCAGTAGTATAATCGAGGGATCGGGCAATGAGCAGTTCTTC. It is translated as CASSIIEGSGNEQFF. This sequence joins TRBV19 and TRBJ2-1, with a tentative D call TRBD2 (5 bases). Deletions cut 2 bases from V and 6 bases from J, with 14 bases between. This CDR3 has 15 residues. Germline CDR1 reads LNHDA; CDR2 reads SQIVND (reference sequence).

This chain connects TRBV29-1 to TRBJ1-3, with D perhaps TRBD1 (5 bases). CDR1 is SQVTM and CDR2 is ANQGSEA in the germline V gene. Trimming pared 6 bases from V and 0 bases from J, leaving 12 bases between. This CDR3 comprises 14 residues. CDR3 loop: CSVDADSSGNTIYF. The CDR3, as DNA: TGCAGCGTGGATGCCGACAGCTCTGGAAACACCATATATTTT. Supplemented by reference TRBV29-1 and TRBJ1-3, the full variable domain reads SAVISQKPSRDICQRGTSLTIQCQVDSQVTMMFWYRQQPGQSLTLIATANQGSEATYESGFVIDKFPISRPNLTFSTLTVSNMSPEDSSIYLCSVDADSSGNTIYFGEGSWLTVV.

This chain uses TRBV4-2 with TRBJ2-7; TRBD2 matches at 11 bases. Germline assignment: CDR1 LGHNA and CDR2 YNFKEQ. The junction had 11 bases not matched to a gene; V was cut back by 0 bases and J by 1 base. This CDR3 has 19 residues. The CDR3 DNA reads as TGTGCCAGCAGCCAAGATTATAGCGGGAGGGCCTCGATATCCTACGAGCAGTACTTC. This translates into CASSQDYSGRASISYEQYF.

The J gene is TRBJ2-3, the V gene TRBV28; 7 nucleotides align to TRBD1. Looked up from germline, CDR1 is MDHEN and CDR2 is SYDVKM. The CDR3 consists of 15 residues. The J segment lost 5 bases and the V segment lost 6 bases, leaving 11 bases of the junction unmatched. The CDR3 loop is CASSPQGWAGDTQYF. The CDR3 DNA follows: TGTGCCAGCAGCCCACAGGGGTGGGCAGGAGATACGCAGTATTTT.

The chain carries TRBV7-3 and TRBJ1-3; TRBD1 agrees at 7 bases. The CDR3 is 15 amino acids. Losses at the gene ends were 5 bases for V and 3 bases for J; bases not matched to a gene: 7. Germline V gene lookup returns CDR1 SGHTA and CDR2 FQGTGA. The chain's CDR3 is CASSQSGGYGNTIYF. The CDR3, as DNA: TGTGCCAGCAGCCAATCAGGGGGATATGGAAACACCATATATTTT.

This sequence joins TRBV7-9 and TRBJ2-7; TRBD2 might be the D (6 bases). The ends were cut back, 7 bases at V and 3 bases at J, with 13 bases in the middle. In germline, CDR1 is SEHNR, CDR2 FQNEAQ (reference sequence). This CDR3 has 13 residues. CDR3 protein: CASTWGENYEQYF. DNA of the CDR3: TGTGCCAGCACCTGGGGGGAGAACTACGAGCAGTACTTC.

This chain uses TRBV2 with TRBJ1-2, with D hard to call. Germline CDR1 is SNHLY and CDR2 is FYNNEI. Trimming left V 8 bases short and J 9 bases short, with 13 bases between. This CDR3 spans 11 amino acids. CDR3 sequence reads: CASCVLQSYTF. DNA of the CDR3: TGTGCCAGCTGCGTGTTACAGAGCTACACCTTC.

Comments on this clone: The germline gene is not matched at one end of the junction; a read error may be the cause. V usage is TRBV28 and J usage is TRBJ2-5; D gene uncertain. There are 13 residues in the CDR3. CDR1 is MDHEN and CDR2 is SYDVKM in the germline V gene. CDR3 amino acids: CASSLGRQGTQYF. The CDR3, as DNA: TGTGCCAGCAGTCTGGGAAGACAAGGGACCCAGTACTTC.

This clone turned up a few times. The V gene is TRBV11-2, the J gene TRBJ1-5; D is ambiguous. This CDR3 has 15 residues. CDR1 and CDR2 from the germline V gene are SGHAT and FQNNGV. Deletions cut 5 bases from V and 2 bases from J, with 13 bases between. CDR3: CASSPDALGNQPQHF. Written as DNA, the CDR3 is TGTGCCAGCAGCCCCGACGCCCTTGGCAATCAGCCCCAGCATTTT.

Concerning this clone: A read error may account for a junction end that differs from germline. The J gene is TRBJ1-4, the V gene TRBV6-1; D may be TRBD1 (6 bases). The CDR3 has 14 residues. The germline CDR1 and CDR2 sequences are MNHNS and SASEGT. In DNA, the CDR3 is TGTGCCAGCAGTGAACAGGGGCGAAATGAAAAACTATTTTTT. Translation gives CASSEQGRNEKLFF.

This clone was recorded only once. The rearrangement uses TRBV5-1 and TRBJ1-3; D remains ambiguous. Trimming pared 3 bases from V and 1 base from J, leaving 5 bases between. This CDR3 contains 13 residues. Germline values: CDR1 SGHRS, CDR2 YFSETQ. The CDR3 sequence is CASSSESGNTIYF. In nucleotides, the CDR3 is TGCGCCAGCAGCTCCGAGTCTGGAAACACCATATATTTT. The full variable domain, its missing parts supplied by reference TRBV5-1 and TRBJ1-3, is KAGVTQTPRYLIKTRGQQVTLSCSPISGHRSVSWYQQTPGQGLQFLFEYFSETQRNKGNFPGRFSGRQFSNSRSEMNVSTLELGDSALYLCASSSESGNTIYFGEGSWLTVV.

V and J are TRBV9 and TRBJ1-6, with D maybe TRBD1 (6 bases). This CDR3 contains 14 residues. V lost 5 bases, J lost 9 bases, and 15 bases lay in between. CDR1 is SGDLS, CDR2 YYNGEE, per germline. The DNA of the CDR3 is TGTGCCAGCAGGGGAGGGGGGGAGACTTCACCCCTCCACTTT. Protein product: CASRGGGETSPLHF.

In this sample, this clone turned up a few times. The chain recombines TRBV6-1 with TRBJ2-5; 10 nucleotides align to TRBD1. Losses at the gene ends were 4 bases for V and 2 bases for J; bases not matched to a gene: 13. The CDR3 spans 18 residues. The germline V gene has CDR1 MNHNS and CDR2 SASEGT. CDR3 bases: TGTGCCAGCAGTGCCCGACCTCCTAGGACAGGGGGTCAAGAGACCCAGTACTTC. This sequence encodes CASSARPPRTGGQETQYF.

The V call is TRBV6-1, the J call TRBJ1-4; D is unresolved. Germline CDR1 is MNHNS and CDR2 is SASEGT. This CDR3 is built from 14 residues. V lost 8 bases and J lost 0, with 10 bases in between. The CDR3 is CASREGATNEKLFF. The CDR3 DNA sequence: TGTGCCAGCCGGGAGGGCGCAACTAATGAAAAACTGTTTTTT.

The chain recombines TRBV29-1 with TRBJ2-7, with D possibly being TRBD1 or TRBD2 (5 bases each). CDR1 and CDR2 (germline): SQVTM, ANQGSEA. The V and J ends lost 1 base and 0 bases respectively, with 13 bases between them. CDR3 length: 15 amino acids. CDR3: CSVEGAGDLSYEQYF. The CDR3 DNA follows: TGCAGCGTTGAAGGTGCCGGGGACCTCTCCTACGAGCAGTACTTC.

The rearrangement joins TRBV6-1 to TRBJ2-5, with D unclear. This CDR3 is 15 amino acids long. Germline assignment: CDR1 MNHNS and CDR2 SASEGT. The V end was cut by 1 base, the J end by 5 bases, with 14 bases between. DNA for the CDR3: TGTGCCAGCAGTGAAGATGACGGTATGGGGGAGACCCAGTACTTC. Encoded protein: CASSEDDGMGETQYF.